What follows is one T cell receptor (beta chain) and its context. Its antigen is unidentified. Assay: immunoSEQ multiplex PCR; the TCRdb copy retains only in-frame clones and omits some. The table shows tens of thousands of clones, with around 73% occurring only once. The sample originates from a study of a mutant IDH1 vaccine in newly diagnosed glioma. Study in general: Vaccination began 4-6 weeks post radiotherapy alone, or with temozolomide cycles.

This CDR3 has 14 residues. Per germline, CDR1 LGHNA and CDR2 YSLEER. Trimming at V came to 4 bases and at J to 7 bases, leaving 5 bases not matched to a gene. This sample's time point: week 35, safety follow-up. Vaccination used 300 ug of mutant IDH1 20-mer peptide per dose, with topical imiquimod. In weeks 1, 3, 5, 7, 11, 15, 19 and 23, patients were immunized, eight times in all. V usage is TRBV4-3 and J usage is TRBJ1-1; 11 bases fit TRBD1. The input for sequencing was PBMCs, taken from a glioma patient whose treatment included an IDH1 peptide vaccine. The TCR sequence derives from a woman aged 40 to 55 with glioma. Here the CDR3 reads CASSLGQGAFEAFF. The CDR3 region has the DNA TGCGCCAGCAGCCTAGGACAGGGGGCGTTTGAAGCTTTCTTT.